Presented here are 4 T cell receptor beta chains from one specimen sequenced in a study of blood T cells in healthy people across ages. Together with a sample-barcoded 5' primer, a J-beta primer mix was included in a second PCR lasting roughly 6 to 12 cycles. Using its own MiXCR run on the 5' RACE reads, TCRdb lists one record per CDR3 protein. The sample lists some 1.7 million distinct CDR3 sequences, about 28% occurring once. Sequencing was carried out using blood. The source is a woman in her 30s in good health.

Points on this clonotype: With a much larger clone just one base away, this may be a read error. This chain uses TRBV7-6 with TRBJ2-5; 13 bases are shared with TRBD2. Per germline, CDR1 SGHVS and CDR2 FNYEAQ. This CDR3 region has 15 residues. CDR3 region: CAGSLGTSGAETQYF. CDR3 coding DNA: TGTGCCGGCAGCTTAGGGACTAGCGGGGCCGAGACCCAGTACTTC.

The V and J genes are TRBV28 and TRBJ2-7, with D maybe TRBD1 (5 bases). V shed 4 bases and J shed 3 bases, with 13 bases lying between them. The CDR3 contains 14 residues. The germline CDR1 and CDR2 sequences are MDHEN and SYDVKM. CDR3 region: CASSSVVTDYEQYF. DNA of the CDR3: TGTGCCAGCAGTTCGGTCGTGACAGACTACGAGCAGTACTTC.

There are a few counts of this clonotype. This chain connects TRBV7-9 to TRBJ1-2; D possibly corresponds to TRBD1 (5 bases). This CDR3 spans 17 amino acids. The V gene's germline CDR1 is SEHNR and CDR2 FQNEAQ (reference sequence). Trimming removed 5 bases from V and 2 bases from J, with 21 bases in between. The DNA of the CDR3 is TGTGCCAGCAGCCGACCACTCTCCGGGACGTTGAACTATGGCTACACCTTC. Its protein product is CASSRPLSGTLNYGYTF.

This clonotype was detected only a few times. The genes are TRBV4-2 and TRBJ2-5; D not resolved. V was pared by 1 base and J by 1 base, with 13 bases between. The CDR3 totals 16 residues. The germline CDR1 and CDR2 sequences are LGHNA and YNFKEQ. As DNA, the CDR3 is TGTGCCAGCAGCCAAGGGCTCCCCGTTACCCAAGAGACCCAGTACTTC. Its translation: CASSQGLPVTQETQYF.